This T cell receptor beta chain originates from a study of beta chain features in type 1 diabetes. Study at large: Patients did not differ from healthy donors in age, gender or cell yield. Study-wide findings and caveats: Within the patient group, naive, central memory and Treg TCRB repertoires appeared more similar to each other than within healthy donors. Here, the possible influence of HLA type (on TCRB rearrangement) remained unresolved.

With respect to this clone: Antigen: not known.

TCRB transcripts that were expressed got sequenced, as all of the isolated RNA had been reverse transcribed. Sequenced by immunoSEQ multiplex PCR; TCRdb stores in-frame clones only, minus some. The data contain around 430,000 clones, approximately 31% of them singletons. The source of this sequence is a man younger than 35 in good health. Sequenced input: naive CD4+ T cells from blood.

CDR3: CAWSVNHNYGYTF. The CDR3 DNA sequence: TGTGCCTGGAGTGTGAACCATAACTATGGCTACACCTTC. J is TRBJ1-2 and V is TRBV30; D not resolved. Trimming took 0 bases from V and 1 from J, leaving 6 bases between them. The CDR3 runs to 13 residues. Germline CDR1 GTSNPN, CDR2 SVGIG (reference sequence).